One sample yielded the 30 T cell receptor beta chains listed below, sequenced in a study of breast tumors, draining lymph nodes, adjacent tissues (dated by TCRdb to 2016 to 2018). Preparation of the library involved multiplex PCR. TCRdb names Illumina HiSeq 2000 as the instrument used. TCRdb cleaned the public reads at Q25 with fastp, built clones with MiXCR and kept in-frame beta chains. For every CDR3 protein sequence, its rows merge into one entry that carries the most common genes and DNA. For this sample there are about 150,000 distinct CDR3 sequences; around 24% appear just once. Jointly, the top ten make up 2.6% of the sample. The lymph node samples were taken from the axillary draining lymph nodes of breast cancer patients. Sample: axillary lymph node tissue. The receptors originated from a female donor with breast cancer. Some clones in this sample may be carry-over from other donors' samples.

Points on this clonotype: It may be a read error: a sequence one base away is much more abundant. In DNA, the CDR3 is TGCAGTGCTAAACTAGATATGAGGGGTGAGCAGTTCTTC. Protein sequence: CSAKLDMRGEQFF. The chain links TRBV20-1 to TRBJ2-1, with D perhaps TRBD1 or TRBD2 (5 bases each). CDR3 length: 13 residues. Germline CDR1 and CDR2: DFQATT and SNEGSKA (reference sequence). V was cut by 4 bases and J by 9 bases, with 16 bases left in between.

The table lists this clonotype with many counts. The DNA for the CDR3 is TGTGCCAGCAGTTACGGTGGCGGGGAGCTGTTTTTT. Translating gives CASSYGGGELFF. The chain links TRBV6-2 or TRBV6-3 to TRBJ2-2, with D hard to call. Trimming pared 2 bases from V and 7 bases from J, leaving 5 bases between. The CDR3 spans 12 residues. From germline, CDR1 is MNHEY and CDR2 SVGEGT.

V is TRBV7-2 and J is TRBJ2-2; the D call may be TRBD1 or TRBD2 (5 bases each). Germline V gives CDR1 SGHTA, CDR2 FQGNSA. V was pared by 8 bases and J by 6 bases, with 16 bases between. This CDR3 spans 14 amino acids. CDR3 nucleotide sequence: TGTGCCAGCGGTAACGGGTGGGGGTCCGGGGAGCTGTTTTTT. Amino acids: CASGNGWGSGELFF.

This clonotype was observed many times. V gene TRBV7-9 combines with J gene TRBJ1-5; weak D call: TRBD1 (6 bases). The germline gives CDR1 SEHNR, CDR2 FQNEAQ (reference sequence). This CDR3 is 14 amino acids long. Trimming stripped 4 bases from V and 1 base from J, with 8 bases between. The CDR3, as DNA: TGTGCCAGCAGCTCCACAGGGAGCAATCAGCCCCAGCATTTT. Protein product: CASSSTGSNQPQHF.

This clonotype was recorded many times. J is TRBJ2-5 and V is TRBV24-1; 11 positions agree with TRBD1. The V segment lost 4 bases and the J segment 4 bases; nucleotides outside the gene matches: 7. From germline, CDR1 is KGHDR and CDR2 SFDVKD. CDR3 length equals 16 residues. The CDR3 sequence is CATSEGGTGGRETQYF. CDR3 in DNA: TGTGCCACCAGTGAGGGGGGGACAGGGGGGAGAGAGACCCAGTACTTC.

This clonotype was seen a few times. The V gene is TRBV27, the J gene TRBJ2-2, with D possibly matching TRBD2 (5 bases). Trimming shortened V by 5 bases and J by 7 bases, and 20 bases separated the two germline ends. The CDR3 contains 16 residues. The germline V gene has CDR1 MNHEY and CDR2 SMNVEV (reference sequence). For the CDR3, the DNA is TGTGCCAGCAGTCCCCGCTTACTAGGATCGGGCGGGGAGCTGTTTTTT. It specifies CASSPRLLGSGGELFF.

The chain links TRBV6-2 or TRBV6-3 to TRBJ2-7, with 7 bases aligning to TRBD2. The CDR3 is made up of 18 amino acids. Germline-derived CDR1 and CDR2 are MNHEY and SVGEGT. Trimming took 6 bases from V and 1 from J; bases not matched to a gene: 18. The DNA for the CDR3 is TGTGCCAGCAGCTCCGCACAACCACTGGGAGGGATTTCCTACGAGCAGTACTTC. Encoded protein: CASSSAQPLGGISYEQYF.

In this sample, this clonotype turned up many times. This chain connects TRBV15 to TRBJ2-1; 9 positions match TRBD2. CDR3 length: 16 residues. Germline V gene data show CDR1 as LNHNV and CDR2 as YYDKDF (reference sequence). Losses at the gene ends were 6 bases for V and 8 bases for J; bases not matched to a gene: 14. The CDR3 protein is CATSPLRLAGTHEQFF. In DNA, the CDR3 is TGTGCCACCAGTCCCCTGAGGCTAGCGGGAACCCATGAGCAGTTCTTC.

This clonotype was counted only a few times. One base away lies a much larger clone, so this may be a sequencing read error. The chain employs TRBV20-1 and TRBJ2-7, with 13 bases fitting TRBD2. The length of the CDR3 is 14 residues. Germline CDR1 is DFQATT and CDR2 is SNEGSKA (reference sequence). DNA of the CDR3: TGCAGTGCAATAACTAGCGGGAGGGCCGAGGAGCAGCACTTC. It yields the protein CSAITSGRAEEQHF.

The CDR3 loop is CASSSGPREQYF. The CDR3 bases are TGTGCCAGCAGTTCGGGCCCTCGTGAGCAGTACTTC. The chain is built from TRBV28 and TRBJ2-7; no clear D. V dropped 4 bases and J dropped 7 bases, with 11 bases sitting between them. CDR3 size: 12 residues. Germline V gene data show CDR1 as MDHEN and CDR2 as SYDVKM.

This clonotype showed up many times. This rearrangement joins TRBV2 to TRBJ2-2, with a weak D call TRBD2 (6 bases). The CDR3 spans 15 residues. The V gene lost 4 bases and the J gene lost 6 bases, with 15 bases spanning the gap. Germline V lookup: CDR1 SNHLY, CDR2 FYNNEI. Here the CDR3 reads CASSGYGRPSGELFF. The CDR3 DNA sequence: TGTGCCAGCAGTGGTTACGGGAGACCATCCGGGGAGCTGTTTTTT.

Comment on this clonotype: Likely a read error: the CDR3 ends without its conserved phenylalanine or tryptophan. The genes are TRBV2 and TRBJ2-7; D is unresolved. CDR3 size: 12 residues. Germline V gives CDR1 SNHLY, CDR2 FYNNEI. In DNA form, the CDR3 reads TGTGCCTGCAGCATCAATACCTACGAGCAGTACCTC. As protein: CACSINTYEQYL.

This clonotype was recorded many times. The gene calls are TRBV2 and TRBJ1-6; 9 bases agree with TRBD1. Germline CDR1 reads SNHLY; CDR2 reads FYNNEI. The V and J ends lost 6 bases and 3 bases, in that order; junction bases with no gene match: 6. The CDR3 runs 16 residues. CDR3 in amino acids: CASSESTGGYNSPLHF. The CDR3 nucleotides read TGTGCCAGCAGCGAATCGACAGGGGGCTATAATTCACCCCTCCACTTT.

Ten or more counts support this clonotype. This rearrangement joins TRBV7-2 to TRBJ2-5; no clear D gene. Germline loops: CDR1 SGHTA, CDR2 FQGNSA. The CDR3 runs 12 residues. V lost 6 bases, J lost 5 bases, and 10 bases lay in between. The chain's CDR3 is CASSRAAETQYF. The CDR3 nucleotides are TGTGCCAGCAGTCGGGCCGCGGAGACCCAGTACTTC.

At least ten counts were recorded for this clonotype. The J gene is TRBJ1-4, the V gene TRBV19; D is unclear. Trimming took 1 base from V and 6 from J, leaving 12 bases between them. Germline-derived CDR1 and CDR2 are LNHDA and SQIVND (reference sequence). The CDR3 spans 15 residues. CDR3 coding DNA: TGTGCCAGTAGTATAGGCAGACTAGGCGATGAAAAACTGTTTTTT. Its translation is CASSIGRLGDEKLFF.

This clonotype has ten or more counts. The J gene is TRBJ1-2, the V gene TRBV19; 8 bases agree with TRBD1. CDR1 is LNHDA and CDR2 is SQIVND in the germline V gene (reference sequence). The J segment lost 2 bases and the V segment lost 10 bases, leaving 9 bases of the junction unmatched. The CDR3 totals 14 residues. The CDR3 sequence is CATSTTGGNYGYTF. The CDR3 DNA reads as TGTGCCACTTCGACCACAGGGGGAAACTATGGCTACACCTTC.

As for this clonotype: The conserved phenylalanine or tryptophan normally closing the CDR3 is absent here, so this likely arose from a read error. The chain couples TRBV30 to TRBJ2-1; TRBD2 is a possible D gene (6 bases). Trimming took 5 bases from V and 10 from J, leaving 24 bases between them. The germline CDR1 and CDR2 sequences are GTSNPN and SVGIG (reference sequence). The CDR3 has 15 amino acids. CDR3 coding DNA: TGTGCCTGGGCCCCCCCCGGGACTGAGCTCGACGAGCAGTTCCTC. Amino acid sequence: CAWAPPGTELDEQFL.

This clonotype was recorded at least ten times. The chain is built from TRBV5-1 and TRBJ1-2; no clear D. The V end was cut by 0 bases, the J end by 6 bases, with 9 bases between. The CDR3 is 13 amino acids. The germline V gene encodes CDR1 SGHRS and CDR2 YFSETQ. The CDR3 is CASSLALTNGYTF. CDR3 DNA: TGCGCCAGCAGCTTGGCCTTGACAAATGGCTACACCTTC.

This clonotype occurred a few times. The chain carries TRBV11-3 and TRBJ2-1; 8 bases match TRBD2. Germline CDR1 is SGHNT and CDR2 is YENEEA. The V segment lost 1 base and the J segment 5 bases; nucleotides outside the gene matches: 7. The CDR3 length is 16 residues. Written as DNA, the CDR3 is TGTGCCAGCAGCTTAGGAAGGACTAGCTTCCACAATGAGCAGTTCTTC. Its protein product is CASSLGRTSFHNEQFF.

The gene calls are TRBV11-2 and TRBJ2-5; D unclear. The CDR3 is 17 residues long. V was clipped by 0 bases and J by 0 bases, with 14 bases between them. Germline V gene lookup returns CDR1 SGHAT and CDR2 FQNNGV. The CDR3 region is CASSLEGSLLYQETQYF. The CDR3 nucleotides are TGTGCCAGCAGCTTAGAGGGCAGTCTTCTGTACCAAGAGACCCAGTACTTC.

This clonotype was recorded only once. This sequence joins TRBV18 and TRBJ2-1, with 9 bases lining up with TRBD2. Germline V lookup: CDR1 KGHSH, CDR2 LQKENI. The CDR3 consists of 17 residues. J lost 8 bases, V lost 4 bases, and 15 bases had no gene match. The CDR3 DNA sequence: TGTGCCAGCTCACTTCAAGGTAGGGCTAGCGGGACAGATGAGCAGTTCTTC. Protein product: CASSLQGRASGTDEQFF.

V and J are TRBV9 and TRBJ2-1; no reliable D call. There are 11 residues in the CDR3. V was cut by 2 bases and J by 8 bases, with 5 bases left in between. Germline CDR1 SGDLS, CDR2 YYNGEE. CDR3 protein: CASSVDDEQFF. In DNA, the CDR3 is TGTGCCAGCAGCGTGGACGATGAGCAGTTCTTC.

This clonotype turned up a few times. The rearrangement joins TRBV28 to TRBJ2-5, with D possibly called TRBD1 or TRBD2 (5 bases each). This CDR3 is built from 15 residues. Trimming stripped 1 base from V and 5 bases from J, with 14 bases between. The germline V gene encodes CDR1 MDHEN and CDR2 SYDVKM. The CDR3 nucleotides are TGTGCCAGCAGTTTATCCTACTGGGGGAAGGAGACCCAGTACTTC. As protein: CASSLSYWGKETQYF.

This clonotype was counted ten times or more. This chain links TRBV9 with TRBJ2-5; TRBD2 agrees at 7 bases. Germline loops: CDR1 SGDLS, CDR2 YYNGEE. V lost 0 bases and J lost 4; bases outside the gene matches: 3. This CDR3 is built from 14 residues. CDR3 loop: CASSVDGTTETQYF. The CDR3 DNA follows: TGTGCCAGCAGCGTAGATGGGACTACAGAGACCCAGTACTTC.

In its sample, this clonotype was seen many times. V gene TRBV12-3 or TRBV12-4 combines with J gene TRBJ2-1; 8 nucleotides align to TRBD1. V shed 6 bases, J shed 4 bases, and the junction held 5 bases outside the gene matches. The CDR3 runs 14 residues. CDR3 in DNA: TGTGCCAGCAGCCCCGGGACAGGATACAATGAGCAGTTCTTC. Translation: CASSPGTGYNEQFF.

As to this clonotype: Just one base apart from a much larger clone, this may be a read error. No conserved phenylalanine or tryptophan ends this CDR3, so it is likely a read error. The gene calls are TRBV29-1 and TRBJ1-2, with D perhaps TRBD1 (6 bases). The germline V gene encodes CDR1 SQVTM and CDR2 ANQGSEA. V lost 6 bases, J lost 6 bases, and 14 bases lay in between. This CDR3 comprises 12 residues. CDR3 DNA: TGCAGCGTCGCCGACAGGAGCAATGGCTACACCCTC. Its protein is CSVADRSNGYTL.

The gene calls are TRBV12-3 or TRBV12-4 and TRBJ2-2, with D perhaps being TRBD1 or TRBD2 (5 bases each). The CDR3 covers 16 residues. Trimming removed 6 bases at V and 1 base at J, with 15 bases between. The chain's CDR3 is CASRQPGTGNTGELFF. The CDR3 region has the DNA TGTGCCAGCAGACAACCCGGGACGGGGAACACCGGGGAGCTGTTTTTT.

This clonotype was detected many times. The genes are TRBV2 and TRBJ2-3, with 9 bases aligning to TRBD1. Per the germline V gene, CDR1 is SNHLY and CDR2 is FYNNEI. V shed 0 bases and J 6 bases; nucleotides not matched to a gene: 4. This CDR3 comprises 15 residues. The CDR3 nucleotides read TGTGCCAGCAGTGAAGCGGGACAGGGCTATGATACGCAGTATTTT. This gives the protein CASSEAGQGYDTQYF.

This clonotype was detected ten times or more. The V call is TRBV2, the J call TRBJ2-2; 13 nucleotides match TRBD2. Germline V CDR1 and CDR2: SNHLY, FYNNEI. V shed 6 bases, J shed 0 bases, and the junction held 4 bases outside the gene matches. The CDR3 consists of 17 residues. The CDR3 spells CASRTGLAGPNTGELFF. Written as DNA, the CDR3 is TGTGCCAGCAGAACGGGACTAGCGGGACCGAACACCGGGGAGCTGTTTTTT.

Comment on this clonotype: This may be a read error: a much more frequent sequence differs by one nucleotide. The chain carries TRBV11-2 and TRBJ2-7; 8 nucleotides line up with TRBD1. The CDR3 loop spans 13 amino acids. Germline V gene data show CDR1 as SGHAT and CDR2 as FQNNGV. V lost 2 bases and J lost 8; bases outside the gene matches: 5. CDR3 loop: CASSLQGAHKQYF. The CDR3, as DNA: TGTGCCAGCAGCTTACAGGGGGCTCACAAGCAGTACTTC.